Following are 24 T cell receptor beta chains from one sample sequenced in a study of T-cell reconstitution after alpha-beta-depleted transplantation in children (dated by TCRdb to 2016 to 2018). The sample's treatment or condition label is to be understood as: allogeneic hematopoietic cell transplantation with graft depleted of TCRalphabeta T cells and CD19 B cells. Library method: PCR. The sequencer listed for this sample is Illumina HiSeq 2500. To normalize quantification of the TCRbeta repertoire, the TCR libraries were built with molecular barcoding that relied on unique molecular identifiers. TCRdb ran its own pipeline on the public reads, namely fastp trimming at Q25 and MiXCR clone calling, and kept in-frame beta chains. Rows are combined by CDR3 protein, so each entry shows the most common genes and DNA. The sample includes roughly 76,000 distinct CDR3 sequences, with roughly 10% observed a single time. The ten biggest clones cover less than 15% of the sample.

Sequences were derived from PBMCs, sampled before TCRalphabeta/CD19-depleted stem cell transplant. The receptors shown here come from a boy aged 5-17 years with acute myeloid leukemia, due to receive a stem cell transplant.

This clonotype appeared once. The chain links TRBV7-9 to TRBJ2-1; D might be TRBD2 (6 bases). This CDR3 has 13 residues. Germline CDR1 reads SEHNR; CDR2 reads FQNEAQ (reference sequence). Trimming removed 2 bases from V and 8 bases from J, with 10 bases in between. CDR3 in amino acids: CASSLTGDHEQFF. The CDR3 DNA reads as TGTGCCAGCAGCTTAACGGGGGACCATGAGCAGTTCTTC.

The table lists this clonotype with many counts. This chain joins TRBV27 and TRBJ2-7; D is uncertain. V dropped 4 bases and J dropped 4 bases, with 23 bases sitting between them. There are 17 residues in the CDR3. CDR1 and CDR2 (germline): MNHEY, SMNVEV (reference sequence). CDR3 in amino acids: CASSYIKGTGRVYEQYF. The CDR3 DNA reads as TGTGCCAGCAGTTATATCAAGGGAACCGGTCGGGTATACGAGCAGTACTTC.

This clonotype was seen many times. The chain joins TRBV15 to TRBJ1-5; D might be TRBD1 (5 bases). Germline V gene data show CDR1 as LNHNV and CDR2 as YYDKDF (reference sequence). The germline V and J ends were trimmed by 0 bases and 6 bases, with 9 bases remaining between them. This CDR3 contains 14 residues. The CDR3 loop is CATSREGGGQPQHF. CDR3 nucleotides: TGTGCCACCAGCAGAGAGGGGGGAGGTCAGCCCCAGCATTTT.

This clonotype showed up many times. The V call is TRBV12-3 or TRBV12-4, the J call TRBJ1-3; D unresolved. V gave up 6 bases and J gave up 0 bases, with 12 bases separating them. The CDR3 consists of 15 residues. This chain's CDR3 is CASRTWVISGNTIYF. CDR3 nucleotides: TGTGCCAGCAGGACGTGGGTAATCTCTGGAAACACCATATATTTT.

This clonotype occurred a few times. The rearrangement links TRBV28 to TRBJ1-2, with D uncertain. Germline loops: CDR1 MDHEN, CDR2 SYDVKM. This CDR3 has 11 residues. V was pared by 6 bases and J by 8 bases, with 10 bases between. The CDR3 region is CASRQPGGYTF. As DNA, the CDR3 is TGTGCCAGCAGGCAGCCCGGAGGCTACACCTTC.

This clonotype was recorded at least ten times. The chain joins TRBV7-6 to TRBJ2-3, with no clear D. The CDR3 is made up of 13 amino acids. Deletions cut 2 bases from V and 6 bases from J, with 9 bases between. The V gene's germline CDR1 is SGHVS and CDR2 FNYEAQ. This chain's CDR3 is CASSLSIIDTQYF. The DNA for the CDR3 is TGTGCCAGCAGCTTATCCATCATCGATACGCAGTATTTT.

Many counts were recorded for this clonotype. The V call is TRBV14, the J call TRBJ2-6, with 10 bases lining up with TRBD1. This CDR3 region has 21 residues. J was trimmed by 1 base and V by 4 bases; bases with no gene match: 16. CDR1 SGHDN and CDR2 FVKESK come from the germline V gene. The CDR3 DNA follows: TGTGCCAGCAGCCCCAGACAGGGGGCAAAGTTTTTTCTTTCTGGGGCCAACGTCCTGACTTTC. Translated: CASSPRQGAKFFLSGANVLTF.

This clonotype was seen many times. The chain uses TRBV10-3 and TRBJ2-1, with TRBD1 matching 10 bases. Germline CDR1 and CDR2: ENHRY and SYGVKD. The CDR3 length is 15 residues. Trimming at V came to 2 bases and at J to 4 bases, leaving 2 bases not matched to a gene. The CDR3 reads CAISEPGQGYNEQFF. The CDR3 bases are TGTGCCATCAGTGAGCCGGGACAGGGGTACAATGAGCAGTTCTTC.

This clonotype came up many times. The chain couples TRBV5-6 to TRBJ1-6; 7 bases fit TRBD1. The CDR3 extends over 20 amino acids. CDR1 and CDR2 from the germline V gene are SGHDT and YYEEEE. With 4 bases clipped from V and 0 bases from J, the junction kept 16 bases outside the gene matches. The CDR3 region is CASSPFPARQGSSYNSPLHF. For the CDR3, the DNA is TGTGCCAGCAGCCCGTTTCCTGCACGACAGGGATCCTCCTATAATTCACCCCTCCACTTT.

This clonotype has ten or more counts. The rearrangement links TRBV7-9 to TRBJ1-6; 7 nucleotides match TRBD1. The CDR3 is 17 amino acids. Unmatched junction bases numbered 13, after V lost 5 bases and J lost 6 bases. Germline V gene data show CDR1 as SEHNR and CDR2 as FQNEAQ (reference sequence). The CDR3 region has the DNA TGTGCCAGCAGCGACCTGAGACAGGGAAGCCTTAATTCACCCCTCCACTTT. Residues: CASSDLRQGSLNSPLHF.

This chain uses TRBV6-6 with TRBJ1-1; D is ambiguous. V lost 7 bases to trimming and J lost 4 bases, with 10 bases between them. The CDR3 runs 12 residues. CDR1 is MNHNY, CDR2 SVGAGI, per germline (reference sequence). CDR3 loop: CASKPPGTEAFF. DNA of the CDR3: TGTGCCAGCAAGCCCCCAGGCACTGAAGCTTTCTTT.

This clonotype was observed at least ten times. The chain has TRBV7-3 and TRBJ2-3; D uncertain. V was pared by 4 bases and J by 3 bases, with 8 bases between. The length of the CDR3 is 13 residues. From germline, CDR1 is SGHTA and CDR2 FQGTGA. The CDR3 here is CASSSQQTDTQYF. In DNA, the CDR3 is TGTGCCAGCAGCTCCCAACAAACAGATACGCAGTATTTT.

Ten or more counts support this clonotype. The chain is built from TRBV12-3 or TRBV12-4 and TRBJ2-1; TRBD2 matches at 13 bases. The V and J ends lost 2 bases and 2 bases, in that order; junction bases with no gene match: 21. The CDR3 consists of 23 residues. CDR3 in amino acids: CASSLRGPLAPGLAGPAYNEQFF. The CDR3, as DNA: TGTGCCAGCAGTTTAAGGGGACCCCTAGCCCCGGGACTAGCGGGACCTGCCTACAATGAGCAGTTCTTC.

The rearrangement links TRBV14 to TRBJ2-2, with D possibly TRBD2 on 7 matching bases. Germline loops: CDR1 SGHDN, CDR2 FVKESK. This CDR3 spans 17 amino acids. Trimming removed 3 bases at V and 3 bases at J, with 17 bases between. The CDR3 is CASSQVWRGRHTGELFF. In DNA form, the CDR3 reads TGTGCCAGCAGCCAGGTTTGGCGGGGGCGTCACACCGGGGAGCTGTTTTTT.

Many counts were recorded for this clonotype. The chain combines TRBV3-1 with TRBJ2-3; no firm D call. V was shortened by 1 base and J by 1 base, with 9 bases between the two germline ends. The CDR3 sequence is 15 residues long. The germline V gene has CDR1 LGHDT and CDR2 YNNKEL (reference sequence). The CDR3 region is CASSQGGRGTDTQYF. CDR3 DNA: TGTGCCAGCAGCCAAGGCGGACGAGGCACAGATACGCAGTATTTT.

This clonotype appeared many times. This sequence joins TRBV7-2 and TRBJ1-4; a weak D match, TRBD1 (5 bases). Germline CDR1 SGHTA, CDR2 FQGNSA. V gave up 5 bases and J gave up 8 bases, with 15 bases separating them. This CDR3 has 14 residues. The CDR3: CASSKAGAGEKLFF. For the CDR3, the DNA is TGTGCCAGCAGCAAGGCCGGGGCGGGGGAAAAACTGTTTTTT.

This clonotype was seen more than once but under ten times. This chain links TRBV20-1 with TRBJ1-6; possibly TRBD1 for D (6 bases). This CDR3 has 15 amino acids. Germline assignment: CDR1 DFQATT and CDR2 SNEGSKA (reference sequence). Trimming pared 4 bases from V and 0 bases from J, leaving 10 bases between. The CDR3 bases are TGCAGTGCTATTGACAGGAGCTCCTATAATTCACCCCTCCACTTT. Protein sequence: CSAIDRSSYNSPLHF.

The CDR3 protein is CASSIQGFREKLFF. The CDR3 DNA sequence: TGTGCCAGCAGCATACAGGGGTTTCGAGAAAAACTGTTTTTT. This chain joins TRBV7-8 and TRBJ1-4, with 7 bases fitting TRBD1. Germline trimming cut 5 bases from V and 8 bases from J; bases unmatched to any gene: 8. This CDR3 has 14 residues. The germline V gene encodes CDR1 SGHVS and CDR2 FQNEAQ.

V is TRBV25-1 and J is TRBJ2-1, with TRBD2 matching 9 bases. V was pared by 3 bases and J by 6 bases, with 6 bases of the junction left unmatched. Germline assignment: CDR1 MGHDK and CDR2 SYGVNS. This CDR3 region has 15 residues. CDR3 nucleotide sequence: TGTGCCAGCAGTGACGCGGGGGGGCCTCCCAATGAGCAGTTCTTC. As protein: CASSDAGGPPNEQFF.

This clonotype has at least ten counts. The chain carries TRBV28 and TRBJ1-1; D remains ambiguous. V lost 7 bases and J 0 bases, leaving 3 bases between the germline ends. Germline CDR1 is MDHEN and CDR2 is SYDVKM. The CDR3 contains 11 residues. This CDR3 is CASTVNTEAFF. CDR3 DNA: TGTGCCAGCACGGTGAACACTGAAGCTTTCTTT.

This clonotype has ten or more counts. CDR3 residues: CASSLVQGGGTNEQFF. CDR3 coding DNA: TGTGCCAGCAGCTTAGTCCAAGGGGGGGGAACCAATGAGCAGTTCTTC. The chain links TRBV11-2 to TRBJ2-1; tentatively, D is TRBD2 (7 bases). Per the germline V gene, CDR1 is SGHAT and CDR2 is FQNNGV. The V and J ends lost 1 base and 6 bases respectively, with 16 bases between them. This CDR3 is built from 16 residues. Looking up the rest from reference TRBV11-2 and TRBJ2-1 gives the full variable domain: EAGVAQSPRYKIIEKRQSVAFWCNPISGHATLYWYQQILGQGPKLLIQFQNNGVVDDSQLPKDRFSAERLKGVDSTLKIQPAKLEDSAVYLCASSLVQGGGTNEQFFGPGTRLTVL.

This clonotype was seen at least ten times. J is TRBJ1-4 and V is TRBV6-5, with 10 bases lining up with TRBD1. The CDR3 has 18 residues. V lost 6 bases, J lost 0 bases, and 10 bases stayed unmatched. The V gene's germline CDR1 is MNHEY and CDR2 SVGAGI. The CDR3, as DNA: TGTGCCAGCAGGCCGGGACAGGGGATGCCAGCAACTAATGAAAAACTGTTTTTT. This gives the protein CASRPGQGMPATNEKLFF.

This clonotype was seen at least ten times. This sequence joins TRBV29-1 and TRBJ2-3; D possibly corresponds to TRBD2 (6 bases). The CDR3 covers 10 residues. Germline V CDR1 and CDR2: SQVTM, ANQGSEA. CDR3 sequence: CTSGENTQYF. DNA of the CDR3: TGCACCTCGGGGGAAAATACGCAGTATTTT.

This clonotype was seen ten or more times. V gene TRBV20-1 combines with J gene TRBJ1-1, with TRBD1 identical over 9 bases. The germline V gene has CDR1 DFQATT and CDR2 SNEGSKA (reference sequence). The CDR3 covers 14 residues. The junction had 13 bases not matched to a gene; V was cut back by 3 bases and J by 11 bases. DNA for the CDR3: TGCAGTGCTAGTCACAGGGGGCCTCGGTTGGTCGCTTTCTTT. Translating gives CSASHRGPRLVAFF.